The clone carrying this T cell receptor (beta chain) came up a few times. The antigen remains undetermined. CDR1 and CDR2 (germline): MDHEN, SYDVKM. V was clipped by 6 bases and J by 2 bases; unmatched bases: 14. The CDR3 length is 17 residues. This specimen comes from a study of T-cell memory formation after mild COVID-19. About the study: TCR clusters mostly belonged to single donors. The study's findings and limits: Still unconfirmed is whether the second-wave clones peaking on day 37 recognized SARS-CoV-2.

TCRdb reanalysed the 5' RACE reads using MiXCR and keeps one entry per CDR3 protein. The profile shows about 210,000 distinct CDR3 sequences, roughly a tenth of them singletons. Sequenced input: PBMCs or a T cell subset sorted from them (not recorded which). The sequence derives from a man between 18 and 29 years old who had mild COVID-19 (a few samples of this study predate the infection). Cell type and time point are not known. This rearrangement joins TRBV28 to TRBJ2-5, with 8 bases fitting TRBD1. DNA of the CDR3: TGTGCCAGCAGCCCATGGGCCGGACAGGGTGAACAAGAGACCCAGTACTTC. Amino acids: CASSPWAGQGEQETQYF.